Presented here are 3 T cell receptor beta chains from one specimen sequenced in a study of blood T cell repertoires in COVID-19. The protocol was immunoSEQ multiplex PCR, while the TCRdb copy is restricted to in-frame clones and leaves out a portion. The repertoire holds roughly 80,000 clones, with approximately 84% as singletons. Material for sequencing was peripheral blood. The source is a man in his sixties with active or convalescent COVID-19.

This clone was seen a few times. The J gene is TRBJ2-3, the V gene TRBV7-9; D perhaps matches TRBD2 (6 bases). The CDR3 length is 15 residues. CDR1 and CDR2 from the germline V gene are SEHNR and FQNEAQ (reference sequence). V was cut by 1 base and J by 2 bases, with 10 bases left in between. This CDR3 is CASSLDRTTTDTQYF. The CDR3 nucleotides are TGTGCCAGCAGCTTAGATCGGACTACCACAGATACGCAGTATTTT.

This clone was picked up a small number of times. The chain links TRBV28 to TRBJ1-5, with TRBD1 matching over 8 bases. With V trimmed by 7 bases and J by 5 bases, 10 bases remained unmatched. CDR1 is MDHEN and CDR2 is SYDVKM in the germline V gene. The CDR3 sequence is 15 residues long. The CDR3 DNA reads TGTGCCAGCATCCCGACAGGGGAGGGTTATCAGCCCCAGCATTTT. Amino acid sequence: CASIPTGEGYQPQHF.

In this sample, this clone turned up once. The chain joins TRBV2 to TRBJ1-1; 7 bases align to TRBD1. The junction had 14 bases not matched to a gene; V was cut back by 6 bases and J by 4 bases. Germline loops: CDR1 SNHLY, CDR2 FYNNEI. The CDR3 sequence is 16 residues long. The CDR3 DNA reads TGTGCCAGCAGCGGAGGGACAGTCAAAAGGGGCACTGAAGCTTTCTTT. Encoded protein: CASSGGTVKRGTEAFF.